This entry features one T cell receptor beta chain sequence. Original processing notes: Researchers report that nucleated cell counts were estimated from reference gene primer amplification. Data came from immunoSEQ multiplex PCR; TCRdb stores just in-frame clones and leaves some out. D and trimming come from the DNA, and the V and J calls and clone size come from that table. Of approximately 180,000 clones in the sample, roughly 88% were seen once. The data stem from a study of blood T cell repertoires in COVID-19. As for the study in general: Italy, Spain and the United States were the sources of the convalescent and acute COVID-19 samples. Sources were T cells, B-cell-depleted T cells, or PBMCs; the material itself was cDNA or gDNA.

Germline-derived CDR1 and CDR2 are MGHRA and YSYEKL. There are 14 residues in the CDR3. V lost 4 bases and J 5 bases, leaving 12 bases between the germline ends. Enrolled during active infection, Seattle patients were then followed longitudinally. Material: peripheral blood. This sequence originates from a woman aged 40-49 years with COVID-19, enrolled during active disease. The chain employs TRBV4-1 and TRBJ1-5; D remains unclear. The chain's CDR3 is CASSLRERDQPQHF. DNA of the CDR3: TGCGCCAGCAGCCTAAGGGAGCGGGATCAGCCCCAGCATTTT.